This T cell receptor beta chain was profiled in a study of cytomegalovirus exposure and HLA in healthy donors. General study results and limits: Several of the most significant clusters were apparently associated with common viral pathogens in a later analysis. In the analysis, some V segments, TRBV6-2 and TRBV6-3 included, were excluded as indistinguishable. When a later analysis was performed, an Asian-associated ancestry cluster reportedly had fewer N-insertions than the roughly 690-donor mean. About 180 TCR beta chains were listed as cytomegalovirus-associated.

60 Vbeta and 13 Jbeta primers were used in PCR. TCRdb's copy holds only in-frame clones and misses some; the assay was immunoSEQ multiplex PCR. The sample includes hundreds of thousands of clones, 80% to 90% of them seen just once. As concerns this clone: No antigen is known for it.

V dropped 1 base and J dropped 0 bases, with 7 bases sitting between them. The germline gives CDR1 SGHRS, CDR2 YFSETQ. CDR3 length: 14 residues. This chain joins TRBV5-1 and TRBJ2-5; D gene uncertain. The source of this sequence is a girl aged 2 to 10 in good health and CMV-seronegative. The specimen was PBMCs. CDR3 DNA sequence: TGCGCCAGCAGCTTGTCCGTGTACCAAGAGACCCAGTACTTC. Translation: CASSLSVYQETQYF. Full variable domain (outside the CDR3, taken from reference TRBV5-1 and TRBJ2-5): KAGVTQTPRYLIKTRGQQVTLSCSPISGHRSVSWYQQTPGQGLQFLFEYFSETQRNKGNFPGRFSGRQFSNSRSEMNVSTLELGDSALYLCASSLSVYQETQYFGPGTRLLVL.